This TCR beta chain was found in a study of CD8 T cells in Susac syndrome. Patients with stable or active relapsing-remitting disease, all of them treatment-naive, made up the multiple sclerosis controls. The germline gives CDR1 SGHRS, CDR2 YFSETQ. The ends were cut back, 4 bases at V and 7 bases at J, with 8 bases in the middle. This CDR3 has 12 residues. An amount of RNA that ranged from roughly 0.45 to 1 ug was reverse transcribed with random hexamers. A multiplex approach, immunoSEQ multiplex PCR, amplified TCR beta CDR3 across 54 Vbeta and 13 Jbeta. Each CDR3 protein is one row after TCRdb ran MiXCR on the immunoSEQ multiplex PCR reads. The sample lists approximately 200,000 distinct CDR3 sequences, 95% occurring once.

The sample was CD4+ T cells from PBMCs. This receptor was taken from a human donor with multiple sclerosis. The chain combines TRBV5-1 with TRBJ2-2; D is unclear. CDR3 sequence: CASSVIGGELFF. Written as DNA, the CDR3 is TGCGCCAGCAGCGTGATCGGCGGGGAGCTGTTTTTT.